This T cell receptor (beta chain) was captured by sequencing in a study of neoadjuvant anti-PD-1 for oral cavity cancer. The time point: after neoadjuvant nivolumab, at surgical resection. In its sample, this clone was seen once. Six replicates per PBMC sample, mostly from about 500 ng of genomic DNA. Assay: immunoSEQ multiplex PCR; the TCRdb copy retains only in-frame clones and omits some. Of approximately 14,000 clones in the sample, roughly 79% were seen once. The CDR3 runs to 11 residues. Germline lookup yields CDR1 LGHNA and CDR2 YNFKEQ. The V and J ends lost 0 bases and 3 bases respectively, with 0 bases between them.

The sequences come from PBMCs, collected after nivolumab (anti-PD-1) treatment. This sequence joins TRBV4-2 and TRBJ2-7; no clear D. This sequence originates from a person between 35 and 79 years old with oral cavity squamous cell carcinoma. This CDR3 reads CASSQDYEQYF. DNA of the CDR3: TGTGCCAGCAGCCAAGACTACGAGCAGTACTTC.